These T cell receptor beta chains were read from a single sample in a study of early T cells in non-severe SARS-CoV-2 infection. Each CDR3 protein is one row after TCRdb ran MiXCR on the 5' RACE reads. The sample gives about 26,000 distinct CDR3 sequences, less than 6.5% of which show up once; approximately 4% is in the top ten. Sample: whole blood. These TCRs come from an adult who was a healthcare worker with PCR-confirmed SARS-CoV-2 infection or an uninfected control (not recorded which). CDR3s include the opening cysteine and the closing phenylalanine or tryptophan. The D gene is left open where the match is weak. For some rows the clone size is stated as once, few or many, or as a class when expanded; others skip it.

>TRBD1|many|TRBJ1-4|TRBV25-1
TGTGCCAGCAAAGAGGGGGCGAGGGAAAAACTGTTTTTT
CASKEGAREKLFF
>.|many|TRBJ1-5|TRBV12-3/TRBV12-4
TGTGCCAGCAGTCCCAGTGGGGGCGAGGGCAATCAGCCCCAGCATTTT
CASSPSGGEGNQPQHF
>TRBD1|many|TRBJ2-1|TRBV4-2
TGTGCCAGCAGCCAGACTTCCGGGACAGGGGACAATGAGCAGTTCTTC
CASSQTSGTGDNEQFF
>TRBD2|many|TRBJ2-1|TRBV7-6
TGTGCCAGCAGCTTAGGACTAGCGGGGGGGCCCGACAATGAGCAGTTCTTC
CASSLGLAGGPDNEQFF
>.|few|TRBJ2-7|TRBV27
TGTGCCAGCAGTTTATGGGGCGGGGGCCCCTACGAGCAGTACTTC
CASSLWGGGPYEQYF
>TRBD2|.|TRBJ2-7|TRBV3-1
TGTGCCAGCAGCCAGCGGAGCGGGGGGGCGTCCGAGCAGTACTTC
CASSQRSGGASEQYF
>.|many|TRBJ2-7|TRBV20-1
TGCAGTGCTAGAGATCGGGACGGGGGATTCTACGAGCAGTACTTC
CSARDRDGGFYEQYF
>.|many|TRBJ2-1|TRBV9
TGTGCCAGCAGCGCACCTTTGAGGGTCAATGAGCAGTTCTTC
CASSAPLRVNEQFF
>TRBD2|many|TRBJ2-1|TRBV2
TGTGCCAGCCGAGCGGGGGACTACCTTTACAATGAGCAGTTCTTC
CASRAGDYLYNEQFF
>TRBD1|medium-sized|TRBJ1-1|TRBV10-3
TGTGCCACGGAGGATCAAACAGGGGCGAACACTGAAGCTTTCTTT
CATEDQTGANTEAFF
>.|medium-sized|TRBJ2-7|TRBV7-2
TGTGCCAGCAGCCTAAGGGTATACGGTACATGGGAGCAGTACTTC
CASSLRVYGTWEQYF
>.|many|TRBJ2-6|TRBV5-4
TGTGCCAGCAGCTCGAGAAGCGTCCTGACTTTC
CASSSRSVLTF
>TRBD1|many|TRBJ1-2|TRBV29-1
TGCAGCGTTGACCCGGACAGGGCCTATGGCTACACCTTC
CSVDPDRAYGYTF
>.|many|TRBJ1-6|TRBV12-3/TRBV12-4
TGTGCCAGCAGTCTCAATAGCCCCATGGCAAATTCACCCCTCCACTTT
CASSLNSPMANSPLHF
>.|many|TRBJ2-3|TRBV4-3
TGCGCCAGCAGCCAAGGGCCCCACGAATTCACAGATACGCAGTATTTT
CASSQGPHEFTDTQYF
>.|.|TRBJ1-1|TRBV5-1
TGCGCCAGCAGCTTGGTTAGAAACACTGAAGCTTTCTTT
CASSLVRNTEAFF
>TRBD1|few|TRBJ1-5|TRBV7-9
TGTGCCAGCAGCTGGACAGGGGATAACCAGCCCCAGCATTTT
CASSWTGDNQPQHF
>.|many|TRBJ2-7|TRBV9
TGTGCCAGCAGCGTAGCGATAGGGGCAGGGTACGAGCAGTACTTC
CASSVAIGAGYEQYF
>.|many|TRBJ2-7|TRBV29-1
TGCAGCGTTACTACGGGTTCCCCCTACGAGCAGTACTTC
CSVTTGSPYEQYF
>TRBD1|many|TRBJ1-2|TRBV7-6
TGTGCCAGCAGCACACAACCGGGACAGGGGTCCGACTATGGCTACACCTTC
CASSTQPGQGSDYGYTF
>.|few|TRBJ2-3|TRBV20-1
TGCAGTGCTTTGGTGGGAGCCACAGATACGCAGTATTTT
CSALVGATDTQYF